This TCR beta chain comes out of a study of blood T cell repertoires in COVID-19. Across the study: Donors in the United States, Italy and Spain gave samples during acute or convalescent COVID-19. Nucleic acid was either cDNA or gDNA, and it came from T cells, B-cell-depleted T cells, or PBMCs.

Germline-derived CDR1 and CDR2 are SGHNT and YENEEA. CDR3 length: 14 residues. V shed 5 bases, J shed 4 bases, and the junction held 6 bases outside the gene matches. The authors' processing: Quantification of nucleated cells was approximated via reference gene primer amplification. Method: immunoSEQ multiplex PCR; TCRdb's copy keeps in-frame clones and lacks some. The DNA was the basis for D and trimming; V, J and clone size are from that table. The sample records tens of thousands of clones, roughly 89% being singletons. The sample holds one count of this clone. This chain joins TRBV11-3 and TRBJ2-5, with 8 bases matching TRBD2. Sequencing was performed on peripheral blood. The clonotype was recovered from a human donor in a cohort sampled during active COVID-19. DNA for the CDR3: TGTGCCAGCAGCCTCGGGGGGGACGGAGAGACCCAGTACTTC. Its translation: CASSLGGDGETQYF.